The 27 T cell receptor beta chains given below trace back to one sample, sequenced in a study of beta chain features in type 1 diabetes. Overall study results and limits: TCRB CDR3s from Type 1 diabetes patients were moderately but significantly shorter in all four CD4+ subsets.

Reverse transcribing all isolated RNA meant expressed TCRB transcripts were sequenced. Generated by immunoSEQ multiplex PCR, the TCRdb table keeps only in-frame clones and is missing some. The sample lists approximately 24,000 clones, 49% seen once, with 0.3% in the top ten. The antigens of these receptors remain unknown. What was sequenced was stem cell memory CD4+ T cells from blood. Source of these receptors: a man under 40 with type 1 diabetes.

This chain links TRBV10-2 with TRBJ1-2, with D possibly being TRBD1 (6 bases). Trimming stripped 6 bases from V and 6 bases from J, with 11 bases between. CDR3 length: 12 residues. Per germline, CDR1 WSHSY and CDR2 SAAADI. The CDR3 nucleotides read TGCGCCAGCAGCAACAGGGCGGATGGCTACACCTTC. It codes for CASSNRADGYTF.

This clone was detected once. This chain connects TRBV19 to TRBJ1-1, with D possibly matching TRBD1 (5 bases). This CDR3 has 14 amino acids. V dropped 8 bases and J dropped 6 bases, with 19 bases sitting between them. Germline CDR1 reads LNHDA; CDR2 reads SQIVND (reference sequence). The CDR3 DNA follows: TGTGCCAGTCGACCCTTCCTACCAGGGTCTGAAGCTTTCTTT. Amino acid sequence: CASRPFLPGSEAFF.

This clone was counted only a few times. The rearrangement joins TRBV18 to TRBJ2-5, with a tentative D call TRBD2 (6 bases). Germline V lookup: CDR1 KGHSH, CDR2 LQKENI. This CDR3 spans 15 amino acids. With 3 bases removed from V and 1 base from J, the gap between germline ends came to 12 bases. The CDR3 bases are TGTGCCAGCTCACCTCGAAGGGACTCCCAAGAGACCCAGTACTTC. Its translation: CASSPRRDSQETQYF.

The V call is TRBV30, the J call TRBJ1-1; no definite D call. The CDR3 has 13 residues. Per germline, CDR1 GTSNPN and CDR2 SVGIG (reference sequence). Trimming stripped 2 bases from V and 3 bases from J, with 10 bases between. The CDR3 DNA sequence: TGTGCCTGGAGTAGCCAGGAGGACACTGAAGCTTTCTTT. It encodes CAWSSQEDTEAFF. The variable domain in full, with the rest retrieved from reference TRBV30 and TRBJ1-1, is SQTIHQWPATLVQPVGSPLSLECTVEGTSNPNLYWYRQAAGRGLQLLFYSVGIGQISSEVPQNLSASRPQDRQFILSSKKLLLSDSGFYLCAWSSQEDTEAFFGQGTRLTVV.

V usage is TRBV7-6 and J usage is TRBJ1-5; D call uncertain. The CDR3 is 15 amino acids. V was cut by 1 base and J by 3 bases, with 10 bases left in between. Germline CDR1 reads SGHVS; CDR2 reads FNYEAQ. CDR3 nucleotides: TGTGCCAGCAGCTTAGTGTCGGGGTCCAATCAGCCCCAGCATTTT. Translated, it gives CASSLVSGSNQPQHF.

This clone came up a few times. This chain uses TRBV19 with TRBJ1-1; a possible D gene is TRBD1 (6 bases). Germline V gene sequence: CDR1 LNHDA, CDR2 SQIVND (reference sequence). The CDR3 is made up of 14 amino acids. V gave up 4 bases and J gave up 3 bases, with 12 bases separating them. The CDR3 region is CASSKRQAHTEAFF. CDR3 DNA: TGTGCCAGTAGTAAACGACAGGCACACACTGAAGCTTTCTTT.

The CDR3: CASSSDRGTEAFF. The CDR3 DNA sequence: TGCGCCAGCAGCTCCGACAGGGGGACTGAAGCTTTCTTT. The rearrangement joins TRBV5-1 to TRBJ1-1; TRBD1 matches at 9 bases. V was pared by 3 bases and J by 5 bases, with 2 bases of the junction left unmatched. This CDR3 has 13 residues. Germline V gives CDR1 SGHRS, CDR2 YFSETQ.

V and J are TRBV2 and TRBJ2-7; D remains unclear. V lost 4 bases, J lost 2 bases, and 6 bases lay in between. Germline V gene data show CDR1 as SNHLY and CDR2 as FYNNEI. There are 12 residues in the CDR3. The CDR3 loop is CASSAETYEQYF. CDR3 nucleotide sequence: TGTGCCAGCAGTGCAGAAACCTACGAGCAGTACTTC.

This clone turned up a few times. The chain couples TRBV28 to TRBJ2-7; D is ambiguous. The CDR3 runs to 15 residues. CDR1 MDHEN and CDR2 SYDVKM come from the germline V gene. V was cut by 3 bases and J by 0 bases, with 12 bases left in between. CDR3 region: CASSLASQVSYEQYF. For the CDR3, the DNA is TGTGCCAGCAGTTTGGCCTCACAAGTCTCCTACGAGCAGTACTTC.

The J gene is TRBJ2-7, the V gene TRBV28; 11 bases fit TRBD1. CDR1 is MDHEN, CDR2 SYDVKM, per germline. This CDR3 is 14 amino acids long. After removal of 7 bases from V and 4 bases from J, the junction contained 6 bases not matched to a gene. In nucleotides, the CDR3 is TGTGCCAGCACCTGGGGACAGGGGGTTTACGAGCAGTACTTC. It encodes CASTWGQGVYEQYF.

This clone was seen only a few times. The chain recombines TRBV28 with TRBJ1-1; TRBD1 might be the D (5 bases). CDR1 and CDR2 (germline): MDHEN, SYDVKM. The CDR3 loop spans 12 amino acids. V was cut by 6 bases and J by 6 bases, with 11 bases left in between. CDR3 sequence reads: CASRAVRAEAFF. CDR3 in DNA: TGTGCCAGCAGGGCAGTCAGGGCTGAAGCTTTCTTT.

This clone was found a few times. V gene TRBV7-2 combines with J gene TRBJ2-5, with 7 bases matching TRBD2. The CDR3 runs 16 residues. Germline-derived CDR1 and CDR2 are SGHTA and FQGNSA. The V segment lost 0 bases and the J segment 5 bases; nucleotides outside the gene matches: 9. CDR3 DNA sequence: TGTGCCAGCAGCTTAGCACCGGGGAGGGCCCGGGAGACCCAGTACTTC. The encoded protein is CASSLAPGRARETQYF.

The chain combines TRBV2 with TRBJ2-7; 7 positions match TRBD1. The CDR3 is 14 amino acids. Per the germline V gene, CDR1 is SNHLY and CDR2 is FYNNEI. Losses at the gene ends were 3 bases for V and 2 bases for J; bases not matched to a gene: 4. The CDR3 sequence: CASSDRQGTYEQYF. In DNA, the CDR3 is TGTGCCAGCAGTGATCGACAGGGTACCTACGAGCAGTACTTC.

The chain has TRBV5-6 and TRBJ2-1; 7 bases line up with TRBD2. Per germline, CDR1 SGHDT and CDR2 YYEEEE. This CDR3 is built from 14 residues. J gave up 6 bases and V 0 bases, and 3 bases lay outside the gene matches. The CDR3 spells CASSLVGEGNEQFF. In nucleotides, the CDR3 is TGTGCCAGCAGCTTGGTGGGGGAGGGCAATGAGCAGTTCTTC.

V is TRBV7-2 and J is TRBJ1-1; D gene uncertain. In germline, CDR1 is SGHTA, CDR2 FQGNSA. V dropped 3 bases and J dropped 1 base, with 6 bases sitting between them. The CDR3 is 13 amino acids. The CDR3 sequence is CASSLPGNTEAFF. The DNA of the CDR3 is TGTGCCAGCAGCTTGCCAGGGAACACTGAAGCTTTCTTT.

V usage is TRBV2 and J usage is TRBJ1-2; 8 nucleotides match TRBD1. This CDR3 comprises 12 residues. J lost 5 bases, V lost 6 bases, and 2 bases had no gene match. Germline V gene sequence: CDR1 SNHLY, CDR2 FYNNEI. The CDR3, as DNA: TGTGCCAGCAGCACAGGGGGATATGGCTACACCTTC. Encoded protein: CASSTGGYGYTF.

The chain combines TRBV7-6 with TRBJ1-1, with 9 positions matching TRBD1. This CDR3 contains 14 residues. Unmatched junction bases numbered 6, after V lost 4 bases and J lost 6 bases. Germline loops: CDR1 SGHVS, CDR2 FNYEAQ. CDR3 amino acids: CASSSGQGKAEAFF. CDR3 nucleotide sequence: TGTGCCAGCAGCTCCGGACAGGGGAAAGCTGAAGCTTTCTTT.

The chain uses TRBV7-2 and TRBJ2-7; 11 bases match TRBD2. Losses at the gene ends were 5 bases for V and 0 bases for J; bases not matched to a gene: 12. CDR1 is SGHTA and CDR2 is FQGNSA in the germline V gene. The length of the CDR3 is 18 residues. The CDR3 loop is CASSLQTSGVISSYEQYF. Written as DNA, the CDR3 is TGTGCCAGCAGCCTCCAGACTAGCGGGGTAATTAGCTCCTACGAGCAGTACTTC.

This chain links TRBV5-1 with TRBJ2-7; 12 bases align to TRBD2. This CDR3 is built from 19 residues. Losses at the gene ends were 0 bases for V and 2 bases for J; bases not matched to a gene: 12. The germline V gene encodes CDR1 SGHRS and CDR2 YFSETQ. The CDR3 loop reads CASSLVGRTSGKRTYEQYF. The CDR3 DNA sequence: TGCGCCAGCAGCTTGGTGGGGAGGACTAGCGGGAAAAGAACCTACGAGCAGTACTTC.

J is TRBJ1-6 and V is TRBV6-6; the D gene is possibly TRBD1 (5 bases). Germline V CDR1 and CDR2: MNHNY, SVGAGI (reference sequence). CDR3 length: 14 amino acids. Trimming took off 2 bases at V and 14 bases at J, with 16 bases between the two ends. CDR3 residues: CASSYDGGRSALHF. The CDR3 DNA reads as TGTGCCAGCAGTTACGATGGGGGGAGGTCGGCCCTCCACTTT.

The rearrangement links TRBV6-1 to TRBJ2-7; tentative D call: TRBD1 (5 bases). The CDR3 extends over 15 amino acids. V was shortened by 2 bases and J by 0 bases, with 11 bases between the two germline ends. CDR1 and CDR2 from the germline V gene are MNHNS and SASEGT. DNA for the CDR3: TGTGCCAGCAGTGAATGGAGACAGAGCTCCTACGAGCAGTACTTC. Its protein is CASSEWRQSSYEQYF.

This chain links TRBV14 with TRBJ1-2; the D is unclear. The germline V and J ends were trimmed by 1 base and 4 bases, with 22 bases remaining between them. The CDR3 sequence is 18 residues long. The V gene's germline CDR1 is SGHDN and CDR2 FVKESK. The CDR3 region is CASSQGYNWHSKFYGYTF. The DNA for the CDR3 is TGTGCCAGCAGCCAAGGGTATAATTGGCACAGCAAATTCTATGGCTACACCTTC.

The chain combines TRBV20-1 with TRBJ1-4; no firm D call. CDR3 size: 11 residues. Germline loops: CDR1 DFQATT, CDR2 SNEGSKA (reference sequence). Trimming took off 5 bases at V and 8 bases at J, with 9 bases between the two ends. The CDR3 region is CSAGLREKLFF. The CDR3 DNA is TGCAGTGCTGGATTGCGGGAAAAACTGTTTTTT.

The chain joins TRBV19 to TRBJ2-7; 10 bases map to TRBD2. Per germline, CDR1 LNHDA and CDR2 SQIVND (reference sequence). The CDR3 is 16 amino acids. Trimming cost V 3 bases and J 1 base; bases outside gene matches: 6. The CDR3 loop reads CASSITSGTGSYEQYF. Here the CDR3 DNA reads TGTGCCAGTAGTATCACTAGCGGGACTGGATCCTACGAGCAGTACTTC.

J is TRBJ1-1 and V is TRBV6-1, with 8 bases lining up with TRBD1. V lost 5 bases, J lost 1 base, and 6 bases stayed unmatched. This CDR3 contains 15 residues. CDR1 MNHNS and CDR2 SASEGT come from the germline V gene. The CDR3 coding sequence is TGTGCCAGCAGTTTGACGGGACAGGCGAACACTGAAGCTTTCTTT. Translated: CASSLTGQANTEAFF.

This chain uses TRBV19 with TRBJ2-6, with D possibly TRBD1 on 6 matching bases. Germline CDR1 and CDR2: LNHDA and SQIVND (reference sequence). This CDR3 contains 18 residues. The V end was cut by 0 bases, the J end by 0 bases, with 12 bases between. CDR3 sequence: CASSIELTGSSGANVLTF. The CDR3 DNA sequence: TGTGCCAGTAGTATAGAGCTCACAGGGAGCTCTGGGGCCAACGTCCTGACTTTC.

This clone was seen more than once but under ten times. The chain carries TRBV5-1 and TRBJ1-5, with a possible D match to TRBD1 (5 bases). Trimming left V 0 bases short and J 1 base short, with 8 bases between. The CDR3 runs to 15 residues. The germline V gene encodes CDR1 SGHRS and CDR2 YFSETQ. DNA of the CDR3: TGCGCCAGCAGCTTGGTCGCAGGGAGCAATCAGCCCCAGCATTTT. Translating gives CASSLVAGSNQPQHF.